One and the same sample provided the 15 T cell receptor beta chains below, sequenced in a study of CXCR3-negative and CXCR3-positive naive CD8 T cells. Regarding the study as a whole: TRB CDR3s of CXCR3-positive naive cells were more hydrophobic than those of CXCR3-negative naive cells.

Their antigens remain unidentified. The libraries of TRB cDNA were prepared using 5' RACE with UMI labels. TCRdb re-called the 5' RACE reads and shows each CDR3 protein once, DNA omitted. The sample table sets out about 53,000 distinct CDR3 sequences. Sequencing used naive CXCR3+ CD8+ T cells from blood. Subset here: CD45RO-CCR7+CD27+CD95- naive CD8+ T cells expressing CXCR3 (TNR3+). The origin of the receptors is a human donor in good health. Some clones in this sample may be carry-over from other donors' samples.

The rearrangement joins TRBV7-8 to TRBJ1-6. This CDR3 contains 12 residues. Germline loops: CDR1 SGHVS, CDR2 FQNEAQ. CDR3 sequence reads: CASSSGSGSLHF.

The V gene is TRBV27, the J gene TRBJ1-1; TCRdb's assignment of TRBD1 cannot be checked, as there is no DNA. The CDR3 sequence is 14 residues long. Germline CDR1 MNHEY, CDR2 SMNVEV (reference sequence). The CDR3 reads CASSFSRVVTEAFF.

The V and J genes are TRBV29-1 and TRBJ2-7. CDR3 length equals 12 residues. Germline CDR1 is SQVTM and CDR2 is ANQGSEA. The CDR3: CSVEQGGHEQYF.

The rearrangement joins TRBV24-1 to TRBJ2-1. The length of the CDR3 is 14 residues. Per germline, CDR1 KGHDR and CDR2 SFDVKD. CDR3 sequence: CATSDLLTGNEQFF.

The chain couples TRBV6-1 to TRBJ2-2; the D call from TCRdb, TRBD1, cannot be confirmed without DNA. The CDR3 is 15 residues long. CDR1 is MNHNS, CDR2 SASEGT, per germline. This CDR3 is CASSERTGDTGELFF.

This chain uses TRBV4-3 with TRBJ2-1. Per germline, CDR1 LGHNA and CDR2 YSLEER. This CDR3 is built from 11 residues. CDR3 protein: CASSQGHKQFF.

V usage is TRBV4-2 and J usage is TRBJ1-3. The CDR3 has 16 residues. Looked up from germline, CDR1 is LGHNA and CDR2 is YNFKEQ. This CDR3 is CASSPGVLLSGNTIYF.

The CDR3 region is CASSPRQGDTEAFF. The chain carries TRBV18 and TRBJ1-1; TCRdb's assignment of TRBD1 cannot be checked, as there is no DNA. Germline CDR1 KGHSH, CDR2 LQKENI. The CDR3 is made up of 14 amino acids.

The CDR3 reads CASSQIIRTHNEQFF. The J gene is TRBJ2-1, the V gene TRBV4-1; TCRdb returns TRBD1, unconfirmable since there is no DNA. The CDR3 spans 15 residues. The germline V gene encodes CDR1 MGHRA and CDR2 YSYEKL.

This chain joins TRBV3-1 and TRBJ2-7. CDR3 length: 13 residues. Germline lookup yields CDR1 LGHDT and CDR2 YNNKEL (reference sequence). The CDR3: CASSQGGNNEQYF.

The chain employs TRBV12-3 or TRBV12-4 and TRBJ1-2; absent DNA, TCRdb's TRBD1 call cannot be checked. The CDR3 consists of 12 residues. The CDR3 loop reads CASTLGDYGYTF.

The rearrangement links TRBV7-2 to TRBJ1-2; the TRBD1 assignment by TCRdb is unverifiable without DNA. CDR1 is SGHTA, CDR2 FQGNSA, per germline. This CDR3 is 14 amino acids long. CDR3 amino acids: CASSPAGDFPGYTF.

The CDR3 loop is CASSPIGEGAKEKLFF. The V call is TRBV18, the J call TRBJ1-4; TCRdb names TRBD1, which stays unverified in the absence of DNA. The CDR3 spans 16 residues. Per the germline V gene, CDR1 is KGHSH and CDR2 is LQKENI.

The rearrangement uses TRBV28 and TRBJ2-5; there is no DNA to check the TCRdb D call of TRBD1. The germline CDR1 and CDR2 sequences are MDHEN and SYDVKM. The CDR3 spans 14 residues. The chain's CDR3 is CASKDRGVVETQYF.

Here the CDR3 reads CASSTPPGLNTEAFF. The chain carries TRBV5-5 and TRBJ1-1; TCRdb calls TRBD1, which cannot be checked without DNA. The CDR3 is 15 residues long. The germline V gene has CDR1 SGHKS and CDR2 YYEKEE (reference sequence). The variable domain in full, completed from reference TRBV5-5 and TRBJ1-1, reads DAGVTQSPTHLIKTRGQQVTLRCSPISGHKSVSWYQQVLGQGPQFIFQYYEKEERGRGNFPDRFSARQFPNYSSELNVNALLLGDSALYLCASSTPPGLNTEAFFGQGTRLTVV.